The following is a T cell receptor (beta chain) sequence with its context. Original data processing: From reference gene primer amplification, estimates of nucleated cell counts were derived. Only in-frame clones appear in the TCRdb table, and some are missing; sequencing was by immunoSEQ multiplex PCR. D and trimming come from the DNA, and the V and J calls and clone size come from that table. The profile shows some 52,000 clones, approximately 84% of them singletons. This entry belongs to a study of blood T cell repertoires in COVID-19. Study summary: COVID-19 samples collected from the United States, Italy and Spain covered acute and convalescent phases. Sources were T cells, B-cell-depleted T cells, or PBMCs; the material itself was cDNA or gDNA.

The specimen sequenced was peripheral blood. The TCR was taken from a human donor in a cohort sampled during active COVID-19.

The CDR3 coding sequence is TGTGCCAGTTCCGGGACGGGGGTTTGGGGAAACACCATATATTTT. It yields the protein CASSGTGVWGNTIYF. The V call is TRBV2, the J call TRBJ1-3; the D gene is possibly TRBD1 (5 bases). The V gene's germline CDR1 is SNHLY and CDR2 FYNNEI. The V and J ends lost 9 bases and 4 bases respectively, with 19 bases between them. The CDR3 spans 15 residues.